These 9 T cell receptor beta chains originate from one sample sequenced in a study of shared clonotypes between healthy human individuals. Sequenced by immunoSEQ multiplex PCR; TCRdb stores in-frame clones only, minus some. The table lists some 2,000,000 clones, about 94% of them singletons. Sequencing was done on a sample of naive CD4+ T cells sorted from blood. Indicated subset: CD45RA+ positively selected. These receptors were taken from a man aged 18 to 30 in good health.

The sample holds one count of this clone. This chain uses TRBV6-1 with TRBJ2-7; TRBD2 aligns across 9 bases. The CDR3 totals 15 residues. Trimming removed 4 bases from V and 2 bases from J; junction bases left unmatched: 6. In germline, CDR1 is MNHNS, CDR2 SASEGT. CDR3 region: CASSGGTSLTYEQYF. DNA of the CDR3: TGTGCCAGCAGTGGCGGGACTAGCCTGACCTACGAGCAGTACTTC.

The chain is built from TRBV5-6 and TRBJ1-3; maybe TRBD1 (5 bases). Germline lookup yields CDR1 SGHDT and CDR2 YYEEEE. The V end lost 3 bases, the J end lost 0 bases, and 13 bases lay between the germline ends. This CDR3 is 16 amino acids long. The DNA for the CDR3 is TGTGCCAGCAGCTCCCTTGGGGGAACCTCTGGAAACACCATATATTTT. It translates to CASSSLGGTSGNTIYF.

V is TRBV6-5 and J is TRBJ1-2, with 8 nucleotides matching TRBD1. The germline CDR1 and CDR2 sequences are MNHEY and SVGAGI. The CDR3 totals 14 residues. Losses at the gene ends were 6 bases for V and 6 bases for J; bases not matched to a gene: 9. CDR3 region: CASSHPDRGHGYTF. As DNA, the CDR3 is TGTGCCAGCAGCCACCCCGACAGGGGCCATGGCTACACCTTC.

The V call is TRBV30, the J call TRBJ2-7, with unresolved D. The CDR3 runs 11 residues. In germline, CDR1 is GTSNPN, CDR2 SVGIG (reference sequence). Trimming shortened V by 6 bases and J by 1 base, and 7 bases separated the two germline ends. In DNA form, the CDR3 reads TGTGCCTGCACCAAATCCTACGAGCAGTACTTC. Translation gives CACTKSYEQYF.

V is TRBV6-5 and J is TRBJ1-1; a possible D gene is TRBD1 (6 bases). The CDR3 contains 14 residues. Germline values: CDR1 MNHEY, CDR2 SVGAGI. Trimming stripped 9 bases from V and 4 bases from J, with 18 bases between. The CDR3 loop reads CARNLQGLGTEAFF. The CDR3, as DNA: TGTGCCAGGAATCTACAGGGTTTAGGCACTGAAGCTTTCTTT.

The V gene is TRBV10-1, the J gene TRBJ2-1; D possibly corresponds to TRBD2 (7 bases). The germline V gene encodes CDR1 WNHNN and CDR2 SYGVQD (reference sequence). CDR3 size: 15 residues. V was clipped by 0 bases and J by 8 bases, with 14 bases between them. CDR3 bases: TGCGCCAGCAGTGAGTCGAGAGGGGGGGCCGATGAGCAGTTCTTC. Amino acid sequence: CASSESRGGADEQFF.

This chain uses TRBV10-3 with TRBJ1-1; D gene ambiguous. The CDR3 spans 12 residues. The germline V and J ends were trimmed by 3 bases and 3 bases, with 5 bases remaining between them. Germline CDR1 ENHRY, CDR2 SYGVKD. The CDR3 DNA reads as TGTGCCATCAGTGAAGAGCACACTGAAGCTTTCTTT. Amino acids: CAISEEHTEAFF.

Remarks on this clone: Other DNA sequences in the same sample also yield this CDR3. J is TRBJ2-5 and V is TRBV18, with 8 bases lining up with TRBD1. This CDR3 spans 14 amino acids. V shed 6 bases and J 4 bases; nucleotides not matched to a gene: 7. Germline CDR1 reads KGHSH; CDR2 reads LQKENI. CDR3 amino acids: CASSPTGVGETQYF. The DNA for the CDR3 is TGTGCCAGCTCGCCGACAGGGGTGGGAGAGACCCAGTACTTC. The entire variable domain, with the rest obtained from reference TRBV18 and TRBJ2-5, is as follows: NAGVMQNPRHLVRRRGQEARLRCSPMKGHSHVYWYRQLPEEGLKFMVYLQKENIIDESGMPKERFSAEFPKEGPSILRIQQVVRGDSAAYFCASSPTGVGETQYFGPGTRLLVL.

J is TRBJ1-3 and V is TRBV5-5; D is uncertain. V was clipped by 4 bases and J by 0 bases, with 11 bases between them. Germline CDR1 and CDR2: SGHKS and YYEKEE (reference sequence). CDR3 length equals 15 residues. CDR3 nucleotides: TGTGCCAGCAGCCTTACGGCGAGCTCTGGAAACACCATATATTTT. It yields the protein CASSLTASSGNTIYF.